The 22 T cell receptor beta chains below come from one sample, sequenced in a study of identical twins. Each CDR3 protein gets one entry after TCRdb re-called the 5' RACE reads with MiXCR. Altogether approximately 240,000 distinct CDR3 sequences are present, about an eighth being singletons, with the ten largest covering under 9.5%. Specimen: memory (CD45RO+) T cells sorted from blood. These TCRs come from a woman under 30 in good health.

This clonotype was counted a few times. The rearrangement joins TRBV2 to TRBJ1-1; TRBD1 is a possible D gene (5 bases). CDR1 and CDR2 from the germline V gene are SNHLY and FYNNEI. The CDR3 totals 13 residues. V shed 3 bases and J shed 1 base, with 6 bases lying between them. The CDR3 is CASSEQGNTEAFF. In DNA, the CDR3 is TGTGCCAGCAGTGAGCAGGGGAACACTGAAGCTTTCTTT.

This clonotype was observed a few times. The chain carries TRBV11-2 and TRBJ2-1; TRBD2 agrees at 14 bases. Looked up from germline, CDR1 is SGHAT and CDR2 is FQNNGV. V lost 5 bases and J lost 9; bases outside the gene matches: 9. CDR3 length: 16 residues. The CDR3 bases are TGTGCCAGCAGCCCGAGACTAGCGGGAGGGCCGGTTGAGCAGTTCTTC. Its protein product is CASSPRLAGGPVEQFF.

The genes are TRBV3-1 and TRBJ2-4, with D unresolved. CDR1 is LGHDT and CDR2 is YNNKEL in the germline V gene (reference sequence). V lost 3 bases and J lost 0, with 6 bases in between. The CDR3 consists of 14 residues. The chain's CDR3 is CASSHSQAKNIQYF. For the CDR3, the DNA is TGTGCCAGCAGCCATAGTCAAGCCAAAAACATTCAGTACTTC.

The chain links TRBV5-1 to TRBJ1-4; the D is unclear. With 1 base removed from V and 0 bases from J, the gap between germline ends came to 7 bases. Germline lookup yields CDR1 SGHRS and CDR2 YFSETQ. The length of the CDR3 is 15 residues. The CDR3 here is CASSLRTATNEKLFF. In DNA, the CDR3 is TGCGCCAGCAGCTTGCGGACGGCAACTAATGAAAAACTGTTTTTT.

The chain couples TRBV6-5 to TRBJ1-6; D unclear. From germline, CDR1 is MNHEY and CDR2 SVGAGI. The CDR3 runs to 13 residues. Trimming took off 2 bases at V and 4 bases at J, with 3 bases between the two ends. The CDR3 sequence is CASSYRYNSPLHF. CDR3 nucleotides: TGTGCCAGCAGTTACCGTTATAATTCACCCCTCCACTTT.

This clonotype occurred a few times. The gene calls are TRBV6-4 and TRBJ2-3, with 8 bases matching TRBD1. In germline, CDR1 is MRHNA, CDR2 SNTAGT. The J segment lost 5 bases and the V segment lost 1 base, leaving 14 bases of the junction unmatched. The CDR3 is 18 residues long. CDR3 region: CASSDFLLQTGEEDTQYF. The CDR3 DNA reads TGTGCCAGCAGTGACTTCTTACTACAGACAGGGGAGGAAGATACGCAGTATTTT.

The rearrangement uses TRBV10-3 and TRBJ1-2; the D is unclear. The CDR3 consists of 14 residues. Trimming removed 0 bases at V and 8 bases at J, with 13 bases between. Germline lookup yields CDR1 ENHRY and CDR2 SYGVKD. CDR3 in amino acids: CAISESATPGGYTF. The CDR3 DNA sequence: TGTGCCATCAGTGAGTCTGCGACACCCGGGGGCTACACCTTC.

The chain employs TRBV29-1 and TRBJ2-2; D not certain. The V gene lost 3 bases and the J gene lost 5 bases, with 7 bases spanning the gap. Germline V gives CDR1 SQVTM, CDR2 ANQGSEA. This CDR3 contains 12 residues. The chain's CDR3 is CSVDLGTGELFF. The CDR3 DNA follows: TGCAGCGTTGATCTGGGGACCGGGGAGCTGTTTTTT.

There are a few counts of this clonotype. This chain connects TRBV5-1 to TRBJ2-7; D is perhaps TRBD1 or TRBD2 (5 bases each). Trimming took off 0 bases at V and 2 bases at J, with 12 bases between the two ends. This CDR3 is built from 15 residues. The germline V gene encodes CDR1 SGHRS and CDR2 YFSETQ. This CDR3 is CASSLGFRDPYEQYF. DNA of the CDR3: TGCGCCAGCAGCTTGGGGTTCAGGGACCCCTACGAGCAGTACTTC.

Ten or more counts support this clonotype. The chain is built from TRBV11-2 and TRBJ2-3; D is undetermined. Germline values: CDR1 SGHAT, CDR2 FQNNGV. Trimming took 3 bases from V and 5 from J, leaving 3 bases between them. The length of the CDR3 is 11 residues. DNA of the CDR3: TGTGCCAGCAGCTTTATAGATACGCAGTATTTT. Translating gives CASSFIDTQYF.

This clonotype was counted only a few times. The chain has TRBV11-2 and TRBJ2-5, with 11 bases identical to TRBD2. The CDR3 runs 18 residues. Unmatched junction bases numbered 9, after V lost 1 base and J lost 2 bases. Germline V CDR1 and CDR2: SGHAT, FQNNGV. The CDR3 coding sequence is TGTGCCAGCAGCTTAGTTGGGCTAGCGGGAGGCTGGCAAGAGACCCAGTACTTC. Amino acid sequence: CASSLVGLAGGWQETQYF.

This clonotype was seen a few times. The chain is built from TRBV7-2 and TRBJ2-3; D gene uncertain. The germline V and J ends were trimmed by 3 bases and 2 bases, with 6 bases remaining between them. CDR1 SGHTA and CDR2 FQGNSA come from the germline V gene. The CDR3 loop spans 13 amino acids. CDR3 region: CASSFAYTDTQYF. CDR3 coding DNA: TGTGCCAGCAGCTTCGCCTACACAGATACGCAGTATTTT.

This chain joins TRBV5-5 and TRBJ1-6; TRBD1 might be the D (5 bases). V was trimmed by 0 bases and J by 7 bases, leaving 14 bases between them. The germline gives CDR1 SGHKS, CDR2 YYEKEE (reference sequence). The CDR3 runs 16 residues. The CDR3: CASSLGLGTENSPLHF. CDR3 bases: TGTGCCAGCAGCTTGGGCCTAGGGACGGAAAATTCACCCCTCCACTTT. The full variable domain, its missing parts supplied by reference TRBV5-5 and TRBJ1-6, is DAGVTQSPTHLIKTRGQQVTLRCSPISGHKSVSWYQQVLGQGPQFIFQYYEKEERGRGNFPDRFSARQFPNYSSELNVNALLLGDSALYLCASSLGLGTENSPLHFGNGTRLTVT.

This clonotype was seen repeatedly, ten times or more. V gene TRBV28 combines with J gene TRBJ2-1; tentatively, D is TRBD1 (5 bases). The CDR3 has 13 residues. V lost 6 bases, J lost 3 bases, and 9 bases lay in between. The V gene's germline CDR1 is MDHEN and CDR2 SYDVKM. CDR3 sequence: CASRRQGYNEQFF. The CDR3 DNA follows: TGTGCCAGCAGAAGGCAGGGCTACAATGAGCAGTTCTTC.

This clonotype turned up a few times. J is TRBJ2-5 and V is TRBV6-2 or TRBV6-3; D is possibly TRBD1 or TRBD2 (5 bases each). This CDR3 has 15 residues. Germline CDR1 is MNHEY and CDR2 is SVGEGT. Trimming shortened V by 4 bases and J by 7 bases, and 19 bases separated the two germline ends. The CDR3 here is CASSLPIPGRWTQYF. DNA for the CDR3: TGTGCCAGCAGTTTACCTATCCCGGGACGTTGGACCCAGTACTTC.

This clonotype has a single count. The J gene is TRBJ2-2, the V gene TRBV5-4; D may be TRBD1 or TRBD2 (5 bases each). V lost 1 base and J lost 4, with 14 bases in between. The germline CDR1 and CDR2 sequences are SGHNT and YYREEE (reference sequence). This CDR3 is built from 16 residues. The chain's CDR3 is CASSLLGERSTGELFF. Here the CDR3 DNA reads TGTGCCAGCAGCTTGCTAGGGGAGAGAAGCACCGGGGAGCTGTTTTTT.

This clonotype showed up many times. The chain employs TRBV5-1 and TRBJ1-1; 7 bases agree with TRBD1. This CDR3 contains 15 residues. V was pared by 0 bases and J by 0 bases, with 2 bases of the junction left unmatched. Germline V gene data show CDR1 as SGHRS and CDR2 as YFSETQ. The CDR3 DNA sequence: TGCGCCAGCAGCTTGGGACAGGGTCTGAACACTGAAGCTTTCTTT. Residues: CASSLGQGLNTEAFF.

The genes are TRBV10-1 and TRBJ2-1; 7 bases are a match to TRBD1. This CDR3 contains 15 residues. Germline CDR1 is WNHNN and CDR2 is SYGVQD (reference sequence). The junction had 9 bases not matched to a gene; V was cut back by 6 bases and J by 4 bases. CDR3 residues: CASSDDQGEYNEQFF. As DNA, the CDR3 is TGCGCCAGCAGCGATGATCAGGGGGAATACAATGAGCAGTTCTTC.

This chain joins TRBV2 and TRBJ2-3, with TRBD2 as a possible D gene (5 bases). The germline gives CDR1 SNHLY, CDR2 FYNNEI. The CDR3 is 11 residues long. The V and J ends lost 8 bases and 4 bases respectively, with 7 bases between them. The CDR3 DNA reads TGTGCCAGCGGACTCGCAGATACGCAGTATTTT. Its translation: CASGLADTQYF.

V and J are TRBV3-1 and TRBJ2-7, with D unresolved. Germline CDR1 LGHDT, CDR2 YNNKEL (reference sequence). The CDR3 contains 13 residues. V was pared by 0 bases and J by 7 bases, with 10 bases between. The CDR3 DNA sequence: TGTGCCAGCAGCCAAGATGTGGTTAGGGAGCAGTACTTC. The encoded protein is CASSQDVVREQYF.

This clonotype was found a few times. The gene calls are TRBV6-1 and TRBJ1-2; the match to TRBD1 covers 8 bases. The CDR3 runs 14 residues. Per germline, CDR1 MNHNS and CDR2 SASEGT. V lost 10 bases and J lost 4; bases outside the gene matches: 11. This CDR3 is CATKGSGGGYGYTF. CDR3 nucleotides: TGTGCCACAAAAGGATCAGGGGGCGGCTATGGCTACACCTTC.

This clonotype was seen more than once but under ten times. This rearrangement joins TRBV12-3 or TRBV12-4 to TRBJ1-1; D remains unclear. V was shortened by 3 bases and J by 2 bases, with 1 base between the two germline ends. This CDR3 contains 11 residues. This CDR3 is CASSFNTEAFF. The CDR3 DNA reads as TGTGCCAGCAGTTTTAACACTGAAGCTTTCTTT.